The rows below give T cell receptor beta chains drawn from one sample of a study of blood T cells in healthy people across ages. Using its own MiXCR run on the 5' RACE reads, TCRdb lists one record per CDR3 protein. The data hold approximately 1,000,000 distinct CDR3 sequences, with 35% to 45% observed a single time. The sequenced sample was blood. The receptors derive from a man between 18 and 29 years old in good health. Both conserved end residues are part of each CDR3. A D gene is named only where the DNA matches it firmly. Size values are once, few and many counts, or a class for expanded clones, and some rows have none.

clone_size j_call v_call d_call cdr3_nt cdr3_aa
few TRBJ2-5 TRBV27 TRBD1 TGTGCCAGCAGTAACCTCCTAACAGGGGGGATAGGGGAGACCCAGTACTTC CASSNLLTGGIGETQYF
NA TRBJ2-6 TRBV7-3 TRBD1 TGTGCCAGCAGCTTTATCGGGACAGGGGTCTCTGGGGCCAACGCCCTGGCTTTC CASSFIGTGVSGANALAF
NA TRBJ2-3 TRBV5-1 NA TGCGCCAGCAGCTTGAACGGCAGGGCATCAGATACGCAGTATTTT CASSLNGRASDTQYF
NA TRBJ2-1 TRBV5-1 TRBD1 TGCGCCAGCAGCTTGGATGGGACAGGGGGCGATGAGCAGTTCTTC CASSLDGTGGDEQFF
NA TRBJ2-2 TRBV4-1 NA TGCGCCAGCAGCCAAGCTAGGGGACAGGAGCTGTTTTTT CASSQARGQELFF
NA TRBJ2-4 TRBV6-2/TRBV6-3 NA TGTGCCAGCAGTTACTCGTTGAGGGGCTTGGGCAAAAACATTCAGTACTTC CASSYSLRGLGKNIQYF
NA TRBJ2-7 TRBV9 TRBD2 TGTGCCAGCAGCGTAGGAAGCGGGGGTCCGAGCTCCTACGAGCAGTACTTC CASSVGSGGPSSYEQYF
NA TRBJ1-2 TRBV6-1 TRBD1 TGTGCCAGCAGTGAGGACAGGTATCCTAACTATGGCTACACCTTC CASSEDRYPNYGYTF
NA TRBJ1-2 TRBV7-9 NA TGTGCCAGCAGCCTCTACGACAACTATGGCTACACCTTC CASSLYDNYGYTF
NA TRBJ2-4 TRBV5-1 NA TGCGCCAGCAGCTTGAGGCAGGGGGAGGGCAATGAGCAGTACTTC CASSLRQGEGNEQYF
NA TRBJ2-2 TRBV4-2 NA TGTGCCAGCAGCCAACTCGTGTCCACCGGGGAGCTGTTTTTT CASSQLVSTGELFF
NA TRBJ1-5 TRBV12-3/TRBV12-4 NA TGTGCCAGCAGTTTAGGGCCGGCTAGCAATCAGCCCCAGCATTTT CASSLGPASNQPQHF
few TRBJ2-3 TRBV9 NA TGTGCCAGCAGCGGACGGACTAGCACAGATACGCAGTATTTT CASSGRTSTDTQYF
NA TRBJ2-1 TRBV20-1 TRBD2 TGCAGTGTTCTGGGGGGGAATGAGCAGTTCTTC CSVLGGNEQFF
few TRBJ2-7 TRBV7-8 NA TGTGCCAGCTCAACAGAGACAGCTCTAATAGTAAATGAGCAGTACTTC CASSTETALIVNEQYF
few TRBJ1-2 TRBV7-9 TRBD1 TGTGCCAGCAGTCACCGACAGGGGATCGCTGGCTACACCTTC CASSHRQGIAGYTF
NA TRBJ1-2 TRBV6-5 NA TGTGCCAGCAGTTACAACCCCCAGGGGCTCTACGGCTACACCTTC CASSYNPQGLYGYTF
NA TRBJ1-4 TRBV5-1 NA TGCGCCAGCAGCTTGGTCTCTGGGGGCGGTGAAAAACTGTTTTTT CASSLVSGGGEKLFF
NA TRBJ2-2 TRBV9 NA TGTGCCAGCAGCGTAGGTCGGGGGTCCATCGGGGAGCTGTTTTTT CASSVGRGSIGELFF
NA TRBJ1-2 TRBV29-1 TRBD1 TGCAGCGTCGGACAGGTCTATGGCTACACCTTC CSVGQVYGYTF
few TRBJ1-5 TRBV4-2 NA TGTGCCAGCAGCCAAGATGGAGGTATTCAGCCCCAGCATTTT CASSQDGGIQPQHF
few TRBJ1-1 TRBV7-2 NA TGTGCCAGCAGCTTAGCGTTGGGGGGCACTGAAGCTTTCTTT CASSLALGGTEAFF
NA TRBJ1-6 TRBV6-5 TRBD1 TGTGCTAGCAGTTACCCCCGACAGGGCACCTATAATTCACCCCTCCACTTT CASSYPRQGTYNSPLHF
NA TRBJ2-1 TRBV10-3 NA TGTGCCATCAGTGAGCCTCTCGGGGGCAATGAGCAGTTCTTC CAISEPLGGNEQFF
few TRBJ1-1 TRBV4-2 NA TGTGCCAGCAGCCAAGGCGGTCGGGTCGAAGGCACTGAAGCTTTCTTT CASSQGGRVEGTEAFF
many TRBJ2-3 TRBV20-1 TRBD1 TGCAGTGCAACGTCGGACAGGGATCGAACAGATACGCAGTATTTT CSATSDRDRTDTQYF
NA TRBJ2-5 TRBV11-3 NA TGTGCCAGCAGCGCTCGGACAGAAGAGACCCAGTACTTC CASSARTEETQYF
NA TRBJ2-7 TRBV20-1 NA TGCAGTGCTAGAGACGGATGGGACATAGGCTACGAGCAGTACTTC CSARDGWDIGYEQYF
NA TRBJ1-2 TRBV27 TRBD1 TGTGCCAGCAGGAGACAGGGGTATGGGGCTGTATATAGCTACACCTTC CASRRQGYGAVYSYTF
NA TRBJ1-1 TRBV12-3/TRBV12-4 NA TGTGCCAGCAGGAGAGGACGGATAAACACTGAAGCTTTCTTT CASRRGRINTEAFF
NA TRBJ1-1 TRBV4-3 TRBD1 TGCGCCAGCAGCCAAGGCACGGCAGGGGGCACTGAAGCTTTCTTT CASSQGTAGGTEAFF
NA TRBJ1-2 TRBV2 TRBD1 TGTGCCAGCAGACCCGGGACAGGGAGATTCTATGGCTACACCTTC CASRPGTGRFYGYTF
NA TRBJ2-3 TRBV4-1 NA TGCGCCAGCAGCCAAGTTCGGTCTACGCAGTATTTT CASSQVRSTQYF
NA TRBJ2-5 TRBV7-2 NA TGTGCCAGCAGCTTAGGGTACAGAAGGGAGACCCAGTACTTC CASSLGYRRETQYF
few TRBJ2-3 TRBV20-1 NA TGCAGTGCCACCAAAAGCAGCGCTATTGCAGATACGCAGTATTTT CSATKSSAIADTQYF
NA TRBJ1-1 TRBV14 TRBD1 TGTGCCAGCAGCCATGGACTTCAGGGGGCATGGACTGAAGCTTTCTTT CASSHGLQGAWTEAFF
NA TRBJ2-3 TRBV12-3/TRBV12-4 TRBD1 TGTGCCAGCAGTTTAGGCGGGACAGGGGATGTCCCAGATACGCAGTATTTT CASSLGGTGDVPDTQYF
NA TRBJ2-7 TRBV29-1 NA TGCAGCCTGCTAGGGAGGGGGACCAACAATGAGCAGTACTTC CSLLGRGTNNEQYF
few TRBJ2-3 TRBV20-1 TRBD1 TGCAGTGCTGGACAGGGGGCGGGCACAGATACGCAGTATTTT CSAGQGAGTDTQYF
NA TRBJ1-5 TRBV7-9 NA TGTGCCAGCAGCTTAGCATGGGGTCAGCCCCAGCATTTT CASSLAWGQPQHF
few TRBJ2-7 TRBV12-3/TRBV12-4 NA TGTGCCAGCCGGAGGAGGGGTGACGAGCAGTACTTC CASRRRGDEQYF
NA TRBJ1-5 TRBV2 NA TGTGCCAGCCAAAAGGGCAATCAGCCCCAGCATTTT CASQKGNQPQHF
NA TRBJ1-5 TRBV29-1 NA TGCAGCGTTGAAGACCCTCCCGGAGGGAGCGTCCAGCATTTT CSVEDPPGGSVQHF
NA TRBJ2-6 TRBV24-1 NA TGTGCCACCAGTCCAGGACTGAATAGCTCTGGGGCCAACGTCCTGACTTTC CATSPGLNSSGANVLTF
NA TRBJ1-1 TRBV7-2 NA TGTGCCAGCAGCTTCCAAGCCGACGCGAACACTGAAGCTTTCTTT CASSFQADANTEAFF
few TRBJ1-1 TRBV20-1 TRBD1 TGCAGTGCTAGTCTGATTCGGACAGGGGGGAAAGCTTTCTTT CSASLIRTGGKAFF
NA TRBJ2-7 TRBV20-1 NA TGCAGTGCTAGCCAACTACCTCCCATAGATTACCGCAACGAGCAGTACTTC CSASQLPPIDYRNEQYF
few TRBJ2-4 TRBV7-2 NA TGTGCCAGCAGCCATGCGGGGGCCATGAACATTCAGTACTTC CASSHAGAMNIQYF